These 21 T cell receptor beta chains share one sample of origin, sequenced in a study of blood T cell repertoires in COVID-19. Assay: immunoSEQ multiplex PCR; the TCRdb copy retains only in-frame clones and omits some. The sample shows fewer than 500,000 clones, just over 85% of them seen only once. Sequencing input: peripheral blood. These receptors came from a woman aged 25-40 years with active or convalescent COVID-19.

V gene TRBV19 combines with J gene TRBJ2-5, with 12 bases lining up with TRBD2. From germline, CDR1 is LNHDA and CDR2 SQIVND (reference sequence). J lost 3 bases, V lost 4 bases, and 15 bases had no gene match. The CDR3 spans 19 residues. The CDR3: CASSTLLAGGPMSEETQYF. DNA for the CDR3: TGTGCCAGTAGTACCCTTCTAGCGGGAGGGCCAATGTCCGAAGAGACCCAGTACTTC.

This clone was detected only once. The chain recombines TRBV4-1 with TRBJ1-3; a weak D match, TRBD1 (6 bases). Trimming took off 0 bases at V and 0 bases at J, with 12 bases between the two ends. The CDR3 sequence is 17 residues long. Germline values: CDR1 MGHRA, CDR2 YSYEKL. The chain's CDR3 is CASSQDPGGASGNTIYF. The CDR3 nucleotides are TGCGCCAGCAGCCAAGATCCGGGGGGCGCCTCTGGAAACACCATATATTTT.

The rearrangement uses TRBV4-1 and TRBJ2-1; 10 nucleotides match TRBD2. This CDR3 region has 15 residues. J gave up 4 bases and V 5 bases, and 5 bases lay outside the gene matches. Per germline, CDR1 MGHRA and CDR2 YSYEKL. The CDR3 nucleotides are TGCGCCAGCAGCACACTAGCGGGAAGATACAATGAGCAGTTCTTC. It codes for CASSTLAGRYNEQFF.

The gene calls are TRBV10-2 and TRBJ2-3, with 8 bases fitting TRBD1. Trimming took 2 bases from V and 8 from J; bases not matched to a gene: 3. The CDR3 is 13 residues long. Germline values: CDR1 WSHSY, CDR2 SAAADI. The chain's CDR3 is CASSEPDRVTQYF. In nucleotides, the CDR3 is TGCGCCAGCAGTGAGCCGGACAGGGTTACGCAGTATTTT.

The rearrangement links TRBV5-1 to TRBJ1-5; D is possibly TRBD1 (6 bases). Trimming took 0 bases from V and 3 from J, leaving 10 bases between them. From germline, CDR1 is SGHRS and CDR2 YFSETQ. This CDR3 spans 15 amino acids. The CDR3 DNA reads TGCGCCAGCAGCTTGGATGCAGGGGACAATCAGCCCCAGCATTTT. As protein: CASSLDAGDNQPQHF.

The chain is built from TRBV30 and TRBJ2-5; 7 nucleotides line up with TRBD2. Germline-derived CDR1 and CDR2 are GTSNPN and SVGIG (reference sequence). CDR3 length: 15 amino acids. The ends lost 1 base at V and 2 bases at J; junction bases unmatched: 7. CDR3 coding DNA: TGTGCCTGGAGTGGAGTTAGCGGGCCACAAGAGACCCAGTACTTC. It yields the protein CAWSGVSGPQETQYF.

Turning to this clone: The sample carries other DNA sequences with the same CDR3. The chain recombines TRBV11-2 with TRBJ2-2, with TRBD2 matching 10 bases. This CDR3 has 16 amino acids. Looked up from germline, CDR1 is SGHAT and CDR2 is FQNNGV. The J segment lost 1 base and the V segment lost 1 base, leaving 0 bases of the junction unmatched. The CDR3 spells CASSLGLAGNTGELFF. CDR3 nucleotide sequence: TGTGCCAGCAGCTTAGGACTAGCGGGGAACACCGGGGAGCTGTTTTTT.

The CDR3 here is CAWSYQGAGGYTF. CDR3 nucleotide sequence: TGTGCCTGGAGTTATCAGGGGGCGGGTGGCTACACCTTC. V is TRBV30 and J is TRBJ1-2; TRBD1 matches 8 bases. The V segment lost 2 bases and the J segment 7 bases; nucleotides outside the gene matches: 6. The CDR3 is 13 amino acids. CDR1 and CDR2 (germline): GTSNPN, SVGIG (reference sequence).

The chain employs TRBV6-6 and TRBJ1-6; D is perhaps TRBD1 (5 bases). Germline V CDR1 and CDR2: MNHNY, SVGAGI (reference sequence). Trimming pared 5 bases from V and 8 bases from J, leaving 16 bases between. This CDR3 has 15 amino acids. CDR3: CASSPRDLWDSPLHF. The CDR3 bases are TGTGCCAGCAGTCCAAGGGACTTATGGGATTCACCCCTCCACTTT.

This clone was observed a handful of times. The V and J genes are TRBV7-2 and TRBJ2-1; the D is unclear. Trimming removed 4 bases from V and 6 bases from J, with 16 bases in between. From germline, CDR1 is SGHTA and CDR2 FQGNSA. The CDR3 loop spans 15 amino acids. The CDR3 protein is CASSSITTLRNEQFF. In nucleotides, the CDR3 is TGTGCCAGCAGCTCAATTACCACTCTTCGCAATGAGCAGTTCTTC.

V and J are TRBV14 and TRBJ2-7; D gene uncertain. The V and J ends lost 4 bases and 0 bases respectively, with 10 bases between them. The CDR3 runs to 14 residues. CDR1 and CDR2 from the germline V gene are SGHDN and FVKESK. CDR3: CASSPEYSSYEQYF. Here the CDR3 DNA reads TGTGCCAGCAGCCCCGAATATAGCTCCTACGAGCAGTACTTC.

The rearrangement joins TRBV4-1 to TRBJ2-4; 10 nucleotides align to TRBD2. The ends lost 0 bases at V and 12 bases at J; junction bases unmatched: 8. The CDR3 is 15 amino acids. CDR1 and CDR2 (germline): MGHRA, YSYEKL. DNA for the CDR3: TGCGCCAGCAGCCAAGATCCTAGCGGGAGTACGACTCAGTACTTC. Translating it yields CASSQDPSGSTTQYF.

This clone has just one count. This same CDR3 is encoded by further DNA sequences in the sample. This chain links TRBV5-1 with TRBJ1-4; 9 bases line up with TRBD1. Germline CDR1 and CDR2: SGHRS and YFSETQ. The CDR3 is 15 amino acids. V shed 4 bases, J shed 5 bases, and the junction held 6 bases outside the gene matches. DNA for the CDR3: TGCGCCAGCAGCCCCGGGACAGGGCGAAATGAAAAACTGTTTTTT. It codes for CASSPGTGRNEKLFF. Together with reference TRBV5-1 and TRBJ1-4, the CDR3 gives the full variable domain: KAGVTQTPRYLIKTRGQQVTLSCSPISGHRSVSWYQQTPGQGLQFLFEYFSETQRNKGNFPGRFSGRQFSNSRSEMNVSTLELGDSALYLCASSPGTGRNEKLFFGSGTQLSVL.

The V call is TRBV9, the J call TRBJ1-3, with TRBD1 identical over 8 bases. Germline V gene data show CDR1 as SGDLS and CDR2 as YYNGEE. Germline trimming cut 0 bases from V and 3 bases from J; bases unmatched to any gene: 5. The CDR3 totals 16 residues. The CDR3 nucleotides read TGTGCCAGCAGCGTAGGGGCAGGGGGCTATGGAAACACCATATATTTT. It translates to CASSVGAGGYGNTIYF. The full variable domain, in which reference TRBV9 and TRBJ1-3 provide the parts outside the CDR3, is DSGVTQTPKHLITATGQRVTLRCSPRSGDLSVYWYQQSLDQGLQFLIQYYNGEERAKGNILERFSAQQFPDLHSELNLSSLELGDSALYFCASSVGAGGYGNTIYFGEGSWLTVV.

The chain recombines TRBV7-9 with TRBJ1-4; possibly TRBD1 for D (6 bases). The CDR3 extends over 15 amino acids. Trimming removed 5 bases from V and 8 bases from J, with 18 bases in between. Germline CDR1 is SEHNR and CDR2 is FQNEAQ (reference sequence). The CDR3 sequence: CASSQTTGFGEKLFF. The CDR3 region has the DNA TGTGCCAGCAGCCAAACCACAGGGTTCGGCGAAAAACTGTTTTTT.

V usage is TRBV24-1 and J usage is TRBJ2-2, with TRBD1 identical over 10 bases. Germline CDR1 and CDR2: KGHDR and SFDVKD. The CDR3 is 15 amino acids. V was clipped by 2 bases and J by 6 bases; unmatched bases: 2. This CDR3 is CATSDSGTGAGELFF. The CDR3 bases are TGTGCCACCAGTGATTCCGGGACAGGGGCCGGGGAGCTGTTTTTT.

The chain carries TRBV7-8 and TRBJ1-1, with no clear D. Germline V CDR1 and CDR2: SGHVS, FQNEAQ. Trimming removed 0 bases at V and 1 base at J, with 6 bases between. The CDR3 consists of 14 residues. CDR3 sequence reads: CASSLAPGNTEAFF. CDR3 in DNA: TGTGCCAGCAGCTTAGCCCCAGGGAACACTGAAGCTTTCTTT.

This clone was detected a few times. The chain recombines TRBV7-9 with TRBJ1-4; possible D gene TRBD1, 5 bases. CDR3 length: 15 residues. CDR1 and CDR2 (germline): SEHNR, FQNEAQ (reference sequence). Trimming cost V 5 bases and J 7 bases, with 17 bases left between them. The CDR3 protein is CASSTAGIGVEKLFF. CDR3 DNA: TGTGCCAGCAGCACCGCAGGGATTGGAGTTGAAAAACTGTTTTTT.

The V call is TRBV25-1, the J call TRBJ1-6; TRBD1 agrees at 8 bases. The J segment lost 7 bases and the V segment lost 3 bases, leaving 11 bases of the junction unmatched. The CDR3 sequence is 17 residues long. Germline V gives CDR1 MGHDK, CDR2 SYGVNS. The CDR3 DNA reads TGTGCCAGCAGTGATCCTCTACGGACAGGGATGAATTCACCCCTCCACTTT. This translates into CASSDPLRTGMNSPLHF.

This chain connects TRBV5-1 to TRBJ2-2, with TRBD2 as a possible D gene (6 bases). Germline values: CDR1 SGHRS, CDR2 YFSETQ. V gave up 3 bases and J gave up 4 bases, with 16 bases separating them. CDR3 length equals 16 residues. The CDR3 is CASSWGSGVITGELFF. The CDR3 DNA follows: TGCGCCAGCAGCTGGGGCTCGGGGGTAATCACCGGGGAGCTGTTTTTT.

The gene calls are TRBV10-1 and TRBJ2-1; a possible D gene is TRBD1 (6 bases). V gave up 8 bases and J gave up 9 bases, with 11 bases separating them. CDR1 and CDR2 from the germline V gene are WNHNN and SYGVQD (reference sequence). There are 11 residues in the CDR3. This CDR3 is CASGGFTEQFF. In DNA form, the CDR3 reads TGCGCCAGCGGGGGCTTCACTGAGCAGTTCTTC.